The T cell receptor (beta chain) under discussion was sequenced for a study of regulatory T cells in long-lasting Graves disease. On this clonotype: Its antigen remains unknown. A read error may be the cause here, since a much bigger clone is one base away.

Germline V gene lookup returns CDR1 MNHNS and CDR2 SASEGT. The CDR3 is made up of 15 amino acids. The V gene lost 0 bases and the J gene lost 1 base, with 9 bases spanning the gap. Relying on iRepertoire HTBI primers and Arm-PCR of CDR3 regions, the team built TCR beta libraries. Using its own MiXCR run on the multiplex PCR reads, TCRdb lists one record per CDR3 protein. The sample lists hundreds of thousands of distinct CDR3 sequences, 15% to 17% seen once, with around a fifth in the top ten. Regarding time point: newly diagnosed GD, antithyroid drugs for less than 3 months. PBMC RNA was the source of the TCR library. In Xi'an, China, an endocrinology department was the source of patients. Study conclusions and caveats: Lower TCR diversity characterized persistent Graves' patients relative to newly diagnosed patients. There was favoring of TRBV28, TRBJ1-2 and TRBJ2-5 in persistent disease.

The sequencing used peripheral blood mononuclear cells (PBMCs), collected at new diagnosis, from a patient treated with antithyroid drugs. The sequence was obtained from a female donor with Graves disease. The chain links TRBV6-1 to TRBJ2-5; D perhaps matches TRBD1 (6 bases). CDR3 sequence: CASSEAAGVQETQYF. For the CDR3, the DNA is TGTGCCAGCAGTGAAGCTGCAGGGGTCCAAGAGACCCAGTACTTC.